The 25 T cell receptor beta chains reported below all come from one sample, sequenced in a study of cytomegalovirus exposure and HLA in healthy donors. PCR primers comprised 60 Vbeta and 13 Jbeta primers. The table came from immunoSEQ multiplex PCR; TCRdb's copy has only in-frame clones and leaves some out. This sample's table has more than 100,000 clones. The sample consisted of PBMCs. The receptors here all came from a man aged 18-30 years in good health and CMV-seronegative.

This sequence joins TRBV4-1 and TRBJ2-1, with TRBD2 identical over 11 bases. This CDR3 is built from 16 residues. Germline V lookup: CDR1 MGHRA, CDR2 YSYEKL. The junction had 4 bases not matched to a gene; V was cut back by 4 bases and J by 2 bases. For the CDR3, the DNA is TGCGCCAGCAGCCCTTTAGCGGGGGGGACCTACAATGAGCAGTTCTTC. Translating gives CASSPLAGGTYNEQFF.

This sequence joins TRBV28 and TRBJ1-1, with a tentative D call TRBD1 (6 bases). Germline CDR1 reads MDHEN; CDR2 reads SYDVKM. The CDR3 sequence is 14 residues long. Trimming took off 2 bases at V and 4 bases at J, with 11 bases between the two ends. The CDR3 reads CASSLGQGITEAFF. CDR3 DNA: TGTGCCAGCAGTTTAGGGCAGGGGATCACTGAAGCTTTCTTT.

V is TRBV5-1 and J is TRBJ1-2; TRBD1 agrees at 9 bases. This CDR3 is 14 amino acids long. V shed 4 bases, J shed 3 bases, and the junction held 4 bases outside the gene matches. The V gene's germline CDR1 is SGHRS and CDR2 YFSETQ. DNA for the CDR3: TGCGCCAGCAGCAACGGACAGGGGTACTATGGCTACACCTTC. Its protein product is CASSNGQGYYGYTF.

The genes are TRBV29-1 and TRBJ2-5; 7 nucleotides line up with TRBD1. The end of the DNA is better explained by TRBJ2-7, so the J call may be wrong. The CDR3 sequence is 14 residues long. The germline CDR1 and CDR2 sequences are SQVTM and ANQGSEA. The CDR3 is CSVAIGTATHEQYF. The CDR3 nucleotides are TGCAGCGTTGCGATCGGGACAGCGACTCACGAGCAGTACTTC.

V usage is TRBV9 and J usage is TRBJ1-3; 7 positions agree with TRBD1. This CDR3 region has 17 residues. The junction had 6 bases not matched to a gene; V was cut back by 0 bases and J by 0 bases. Germline CDR1 SGDLS, CDR2 YYNGEE. The CDR3 protein is CASSVGGTAGSGNTIYF. In DNA form, the CDR3 reads TGTGCCAGCAGCGTAGGGGGGACAGCGGGCTCTGGAAACACCATATATTTT.

This chain joins TRBV7-9 and TRBJ2-1, with TRBD1 matching 7 bases. V shed 4 bases and J 6 bases; nucleotides not matched to a gene: 9. CDR1 is SEHNR, CDR2 FQNEAQ, per germline (reference sequence). This CDR3 has 15 residues. The CDR3 loop reads CASSSGQKRGNEQFF. CDR3 coding DNA: TGTGCCAGCAGCTCGGGACAGAAACGAGGCAATGAGCAGTTCTTC.

V gene TRBV15 combines with J gene TRBJ2-2, with D maybe TRBD1 (6 bases). This CDR3 has 15 residues. V lost 3 bases to trimming and J lost 4 bases, with 12 bases between them. Germline V gene sequence: CDR1 LNHNV, CDR2 YYDKDF (reference sequence). The chain's CDR3 is CATSSWVGGTGELFF. The CDR3 DNA follows: TGTGCCACCAGCAGTTGGGTAGGGGGCACCGGGGAGCTGTTTTTT.

The chain combines TRBV9 with TRBJ1-1; D remains ambiguous. Germline V CDR1 and CDR2: SGDLS, YYNGEE. The CDR3 length is 15 residues. V was cut by 1 base and J by 9 bases, with 19 bases left in between. CDR3 coding DNA: TGTGCCAGCAGCGTACCCTTTAAGAAACAGCACAAAGCTTTCTTT. Protein sequence: CASSVPFKKQHKAFF.

This chain uses TRBV6-5 with TRBJ1-5; tentatively, D is TRBD1 (5 bases). Germline V gene data show CDR1 as MNHEY and CDR2 as SVGAGI. V was trimmed by 5 bases and J by 7 bases, leaving 18 bases between them. CDR3 length equals 15 residues. CDR3 protein: CASSPVGGLRQPQHF. The CDR3 coding sequence is TGTGCCAGCAGTCCAGTGGGGGGGTTGCGACAGCCCCAGCATTTT.

The V gene is TRBV6-1, the J gene TRBJ2-5, with 7 bases matching TRBD1. The CDR3 consists of 14 residues. Losses at the gene ends were 5 bases for V and 9 bases for J; bases not matched to a gene: 12. Per the germline V gene, CDR1 is MNHNS and CDR2 is SASEGT. CDR3 bases: TGTGCCAGCAGTACTCACAGGGGAGAGAGCGCCCAGTACTTC. It encodes CASSTHRGESAQYF.

V usage is TRBV15 and J usage is TRBJ1-3; the match to TRBD1 covers 10 bases. Germline CDR1 is LNHNV and CDR2 is YYDKDF (reference sequence). This CDR3 has 20 residues. V dropped 1 base and J dropped 0; count of bases not matched to a gene: 12. The DNA of the CDR3 is TGTGCCACCAGCAGAGCACCGGGACAGGGGTGGCGAAGCTCTGGAAACACCATATATTTT. It encodes CATSRAPGQGWRSSGNTIYF.

V and J are TRBV6-1 and TRBJ1-1, with D perhaps TRBD1 (5 bases). CDR3 length: 15 amino acids. CDR1 MNHNS and CDR2 SASEGT come from the germline V gene. Trimming shortened V by 6 bases and J by 4 bases, and 18 bases separated the two germline ends. In nucleotides, the CDR3 is TGTGCCAGCAGCTTAAACGACCGGGGGGGCACTGAAGCTTTCTTT. Residues: CASSLNDRGGTEAFF.

The chain couples TRBV15 to TRBJ1-4, with 8 bases matching TRBD1. J gave up 8 bases and V 4 bases, and 9 bases lay outside the gene matches. The CDR3 loop spans 15 amino acids. Germline V CDR1 and CDR2: LNHNV, YYDKDF (reference sequence). CDR3 loop: CATSTSGGAGEKLFF. In DNA, the CDR3 is TGTGCCACCAGCACCTCAGGGGGCGCGGGAGAAAAACTGTTTTTT. Together with reference TRBV15 and TRBJ1-4, the CDR3 gives the full variable domain: DAMVIQNPRYQVTQFGKPVTLSCSQTLNHNVMYWYQQKSSQAPKLLFHYYDKDFNNEADTPDNFQSRRPNTSFCFLDIRSPGLGDTAMYLCATSTSGGAGEKLFFGSGTQLSVL.

V is TRBV14 and J is TRBJ1-2; 7 positions match TRBD1. The CDR3 is 14 amino acids. Germline-derived CDR1 and CDR2 are SGHDN and FVKESK. With V trimmed by 2 bases and J by 3 bases, 3 bases remained unmatched. CDR3 sequence: CASSQRTGYYGYTF. The CDR3, as DNA: TGTGCCAGCAGCCAAAGGACAGGATACTATGGCTACACCTTC.

The V gene is TRBV25-1, the J gene TRBJ2-3; tentative D call: TRBD2 (6 bases). The V and J ends lost 4 bases and 4 bases respectively, with 9 bases between them. Germline CDR1 is MGHDK and CDR2 is SYGVNS. The CDR3 has 13 amino acids. The CDR3 loop is CASSGRVADTQYF. As DNA, the CDR3 is TGTGCCAGCAGTGGGAGGGTTGCAGATACGCAGTATTTT.

The chain has TRBV5-1 and TRBJ2-1; D remains unclear. The CDR3 runs 14 residues. V lost 2 bases to trimming and J lost 1 base, with 7 bases between them. Germline V gene lookup returns CDR1 SGHRS and CDR2 YFSETQ. This CDR3 reads CASSFLSSYNEQFF. The CDR3 DNA sequence: TGCGCCAGCAGCTTCCTGTCTTCCTACAATGAGCAGTTCTTC.

This chain joins TRBV7-3 and TRBJ2-1, with D uncertain. This CDR3 is built from 14 residues. Trimming removed 2 bases from V and 5 bases from J, with 10 bases in between. CDR1 and CDR2 (germline): SGHTA, FQGTGA. CDR3 protein: CASSLWSGNNEQFF. The CDR3 nucleotides read TGTGCCAGCAGCTTATGGTCAGGTAACAATGAGCAGTTCTTC.

The V call is TRBV2, the J call TRBJ1-2, with unresolved D. Trimming stripped 4 bases from V and 6 bases from J, with 21 bases between. The CDR3 length is 16 residues. CDR1 is SNHLY and CDR2 is FYNNEI in the germline V gene. The chain's CDR3 is CASSGVWQDPRHGYTF. In DNA, the CDR3 is TGTGCCAGCAGTGGAGTTTGGCAGGATCCTCGCCATGGCTACACCTTC.

The gene calls are TRBV4-2 and TRBJ2-1, with 7 bases fitting TRBD2. This CDR3 has 16 amino acids. Trimming removed 3 bases from V and 4 bases from J; junction bases left unmatched: 9. The germline V gene encodes CDR1 LGHNA and CDR2 YNFKEQ. The CDR3 loop is CASSHLAEGSYNEQFF. CDR3 coding DNA: TGTGCCAGCAGCCATCTAGCGGAAGGATCTTACAATGAGCAGTTCTTC.

The V call is TRBV4-1, the J call TRBJ2-6, with TRBD1 matching 7 bases. The V gene's germline CDR1 is MGHRA and CDR2 YSYEKL. The V gene end was trimmed by 0 bases and the J gene end by 4 bases; junction bases not matched to a gene: 9. This CDR3 has 18 residues. CDR3 protein: CASSQEGTAILGANVLTF. The DNA of the CDR3 is TGCGCCAGCAGCCAAGAGGGGACAGCCATCCTCGGGGCCAACGTCCTGACTTTC.

This chain uses TRBV7-9 with TRBJ2-7; TRBD1 aligns across 7 bases. Germline assignment: CDR1 SEHNR and CDR2 FQNEAQ (reference sequence). The CDR3 consists of 14 residues. The trim removed 4 bases at V and 1 base at J, leaving 4 bases unmatched. CDR3 bases: TGTGCCAGCAGCTACACACAGGGGTCCTACGAGCAGTACTTC. Translating gives CASSYTQGSYEQYF.

The chain carries TRBV5-1 and TRBJ1-1; D gene uncertain. The CDR3 loop spans 17 amino acids. Germline loops: CDR1 SGHRS, CDR2 YFSETQ. V shed 7 bases and J shed 4 bases, with 26 bases lying between them. CDR3 protein: CASRVGQPTNLITEAFF. CDR3 DNA sequence: TGCGCCAGCCGAGTGGGCCAGCCTACCAATTTAATCACTGAAGCTTTCTTT.

This sequence joins TRBV7-6 and TRBJ1-6; TRBD1 matches at 7 bases. This CDR3 comprises 15 residues. J was trimmed by 4 bases and V by 2 bases; bases with no gene match: 2. The germline V gene encodes CDR1 SGHVS and CDR2 FNYEAQ. The CDR3 spells CASSLQGEYNSPLHF. CDR3 in DNA: TGTGCCAGCAGCTTACAGGGGGAGTATAATTCACCCCTCCACTTT.

The chain is built from TRBV28 and TRBJ2-7; D might be TRBD2 (9 bases). The germline V and J ends were trimmed by 8 bases and 2 bases, with 19 bases remaining between them. The CDR3 extends over 15 amino acids. Germline V lookup: CDR1 MDHEN, CDR2 SYDVKM. The CDR3 DNA is TGTGCCAGCCAGCAGGGGGCGGGAGGGACCTACGAGCAGTACTTC. Its protein is CASQQGAGGTYEQYF.

The J gene is TRBJ2-7, the V gene TRBV13; weak D call: TRBD2 (5 bases). CDR3 length: 14 amino acids. In germline, CDR1 is PRHDT, CDR2 FYEKMQ (reference sequence). Trimming removed 6 bases from V and 7 bases from J, with 19 bases in between. CDR3 DNA sequence: TGTGCCAGCAGTTTTGACCGGGCTTCGGGAGAGCAGTACTTC. Its translation: CASSFDRASGEQYF. Based on the CDR3 plus reference TRBV13 and TRBJ2-7, the full variable domain is AAGVIQSPRHLIKEKRETATLKCYPIPRHDTVYWYQQGPGQDPQFLISFYEKMQSDKGSIPDRFSAQQFSDYHSELNMSSLELGDSALYFCASSFDRASGEQYFGPGTRLTVT.